These T cell receptor beta chains were read from a single sample in a study of early T cells in non-severe SARS-CoV-2 infection. In TCRdb, the 5' RACE reads were re-called with MiXCR into one record per CDR3 protein. Altogether 70,000 to 85,000 distinct CDR3 sequences are present, roughly 12% being singletons, with the ten largest covering approximately 6.1%. Source material: whole blood. These receptors were obtained from an adult who was a healthcare worker with PCR-confirmed SARS-CoV-2 infection or an uninfected control (not recorded which). Both conserved end residues are part of each CDR3. Fields, in order: clone size, J gene, CDR3 length, D gene, V gene, CDR3 DNA, CDR3 protein. D genes are given only for firm matches. Clone size, where shown, is once, few, many, or a class for clones that have expanded.

few	TRBJ1-1	13	-	TRBV6-5	TGTGCCAGCAGTTACAAGATGAACACTGAAGCTTTCTTT	CASSYKMNTEAFF
few	TRBJ2-5	13	-	TRBV2	TGTGCCAGCAGTGAAGCTAGCCCGGAGACCCAGTACTTC	CASSEASPETQYF
few	TRBJ1-2	15	TRBD1	TRBV5-6	TGTGCCAGCAGCTTGGTGTCAAGAATAACAGGGGGCTCCACCTTC	CASSLVSRITGGSTF
many	TRBJ2-2	17	TRBD2	TRBV6-2/TRBV6-3	TGTGCCAGCAGCTGGACTAGCGTCCCACTCAACACCGGGGAGCTGTTTTTT	CASSWTSVPLNTGELFF
-	TRBJ2-5	14	TRBD2	TRBV6-5	TGTGCCAGCAGTTACGAGACTAGCGGCAAGACCCAGTACTTC	CASSYETSGKTQYF
-	TRBJ2-7	13	-	TRBV6-2/TRBV6-3	TGTGCCAGCAGTTACGCCTTTGGGTCCGAGCAGTACTTC	CASSYAFGSEQYF
few	TRBJ2-1	15	TRBD2	TRBV20-1	TGCAGTGCTCCTTCCGGGACTAGCGGGTCCGCTACGGAGTTCTTC	CSAPSGTSGSATEFF
few	TRBJ2-1	16	TRBD1	TRBV29-1	TGCAGCGTTGAAGATGGACAGGGGAGCTCCTACAATGAGCAGTTCTTC	CSVEDGQGSSYNEQFF
-	TRBJ2-3	16	-	TRBV12-3/TRBV12-4	TGTGCCAGCAGTTTAGAAAGGCTAGCCAACACAGATACGCAGTATTTT	CASSLERLANTDTQYF
-	TRBJ2-2	13	TRBD1	TRBV3-1	TGTGCCTCCGGGACAGGGGATGCCGGGGAGCTGTTTTTT	CASGTGDAGELFF
few	TRBJ2-5	12	TRBD2	TRBV29-1	TGCAGCGTTGCCGGGAGGAGAGAGACCCAGTACTTC	CSVAGRRETQYF
few	TRBJ2-1	12	TRBD2	TRBV7-3	TGTGCCAGCAGCCGAAGGGAGGGGAGGCAGTTCTTC	CASSRREGRQFF
-	TRBJ2-1	19	TRBD2	TRBV4-1	TGCGCCAGCAGCCCCCCTAGCGGGAGGTCACATTTCCGCCTTGTTGAGCAGTTCTTC	CASSPPSGRSHFRLVEQFF
few	TRBJ2-1	14	-	TRBV20-1	TGCAGTGCTAGAGAAAGGAGCTCCTACAATGAGCAGTTCTTC	CSARERSSYNEQFF
-	TRBJ2-7	11	-	TRBV6-5	TGTGCCGCGGGGCCCTCCTACGAGCAGTACTTC	CAAGPSYEQYF
few	TRBJ2-3	13	TRBD2	TRBV7-9	TGTGCCAGCAGCTATGTAGCGGGAGTGGAGCAGTATTTT	CASSYVAGVEQYF
few	TRBJ2-1	13	-	TRBV7-9	TGTGCCAGCAGCTGGGACGCAGGATATGAGCAGTTCTTC	CASSWDAGYEQFF
few	TRBJ1-3	15	-	TRBV4-1	TGCGCCAGCAGCCAAACCAGGGCCCTCGGAGACACCATATATTTT	CASSQTRALGDTIYF
few	TRBJ2-1	13	TRBD2	TRBV6-2/TRBV6-3	TGTGCCAGCAATGAGGGAGGGCCTAGGGAGCAGTTCTTC	CASNEGGPREQFF
-	TRBJ1-2	16	-	TRBV7-8	TGTGCCAGCAGCTTAGGGGACTTTTCCCCTAACTATGGCTACACCTTC	CASSLGDFSPNYGYTF
few	TRBJ1-5	18	-	TRBV14	TGTGCCAGCAGCCAAGAGCTTCTTGGACAGTTTAGCAATCAGCCCCAGCATTTT	CASSQELLGQFSNQPQHF
few	TRBJ2-2	12	-	TRBV6-2/TRBV6-3	TGTGCCAGCAGCTTTAGCACCGGGGAGCTGTTTTTT	CASSFSTGELFF
once	TRBJ2-5	12	-	TRBV29-1	TGCAGCGTTGTGGAGCGGGCCGAGACCCAGTACTTC	CSVVERAETQYF
many	TRBJ2-1	15	-	TRBV5-1	TGCGCCAGCAGCTTGTCAGACCTCTCCTACAATGAGCAGTTCTTC	CASSLSDLSYNEQFF
-	TRBJ2-1	13	TRBD2	TRBV29-1	TGCAGCATAGGACTAGCGGGAGTAGATGAGCAGTTCTTC	CSIGLAGVDEQFF
few	TRBJ2-7	14	-	TRBV10-3	TGTGCCATCAGTGACGGGGCTAGATCCTACGAGCAGTACTTC	CAISDGARSYEQYF
-	TRBJ1-2	13	-	TRBV27	TGTGCCAGCGGAAGGACAGCCCTATATGGCTACACCTTC	CASGRTALYGYTF
-	TRBJ2-2	16	TRBD2	TRBV19	TGTGCCAGTAGTGGTGGGCGGGAGCTGCTCACCGGGGAGCTGTTTTTT	CASSGGRELLTGELFF
many	TRBJ2-5	12	-	TRBV2	TGTGCCGCCGGCCAGCAACAAGAGACCCAGTACTTC	CAAGQQQETQYF
-	TRBJ2-1	13	-	TRBV5-5	TGTGCCAGCGGCCTTCAGCGGGACAATGAGCAGTTCTTC	CASGLQRDNEQFF
-	TRBJ2-5	13	-	TRBV11-3	TGTGCCAGCAGCTTAGGGCCGCAAGAGACCCAGTACTTC	CASSLGPQETQYF
-	TRBJ1-1	13	-	TRBV5-6	TGTGCCAGCAGCTTGGGCGACCCATCTGAAGCTTTCTTT	CASSLGDPSEAFF
few	TRBJ2-3	15	TRBD2	TRBV11-2	TGTGCCAGCAGCTTACTAGCGGGAGTTACAGATACGCAGTATTTT	CASSLLAGVTDTQYF
-	TRBJ2-2	14	-	TRBV7-6	TGTGCCAGCAGCCTCGCCCAAAACACCGGGGAGCTGTTTTTT	CASSLAQNTGELFF
few	TRBJ2-1	14	-	TRBV19	TGTGCCAGTATACGGGGGAGCTCCTACAATGAGCAGTTCTTC	CASIRGSSYNEQFF
-	TRBJ2-1	15	-	TRBV4-3	TGCGCCAGCAGCCCGACTGGATACTCCTACAATGAGCAGTTCTTC	CASSPTGYSYNEQFF
-	TRBJ1-2	14	-	TRBV12-3/TRBV12-4	TGTGCCAGCAGCTCCGGACGGGGGAACTATGGCTACACCTTC	CASSSGRGNYGYTF
many	TRBJ2-1	16	TRBD2	TRBV7-9	TGTGCCAGCAGCTTCGGACTAGCGGGGAAATACGGTGAGCAGTTCTTC	CASSFGLAGKYGEQFF
-	TRBJ2-1	15	TRBD2	TRBV7-8	TGTGCCAGCAGTCATTCCGGGACTAGCAGAAATGAGCAGTTCTTC	CASSHSGTSRNEQFF
many	TRBJ2-3	17	TRBD2	TRBV4-3	TGCGCCAGCAGCCAAGGGGGAAGCGGGAGTGGTGCAGATACGCAGTATTTT	CASSQGGSGSGADTQYF
-	TRBJ2-7	15	-	TRBV6-5	TGTGCCAGCAGTGATCGGACTGCGAAAGGGTACGAGCAGTACTTC	CASSDRTAKGYEQYF
-	TRBJ2-3	16	TRBD1	TRBV5-1	TGCGCCAGCAGCTTGGGGGACAGTAAGTTGGCAGATACGCAGTATTTT	CASSLGDSKLADTQYF